A selection of T cell receptor beta chains follows, all from one sample in a study of blood T cell repertoires in COVID-19. Profiled with immunoSEQ multiplex PCR; TCRdb holds only in-frame clones, not every one. The sample yields around 40,000 clones, around nine tenths seen once. The sample taken for sequencing was peripheral blood. These TCRs come from a man aged 35 to 55 with COVID-19, enrolled during active disease. Each CDR3 is given with its conserved first and last residue. D genes are given only for firm matches.

15,TRBJ2-3,TRBD2,TRBV5-1,TGCGCCAGCAGCTTACTAGCGGGTGGCACAGATACGCAGTATTTT,CASSLLAGGTDTQYF
16,TRBJ2-1,-,TRBV7-9,TGTGCCAGCAGCTCACCGGCGGGACAGTCCTACAATGAGCAGTTCTTC,CASSSPAGQSYNEQFF
13,TRBJ2-7,TRBD1,TRBV24-1,TGTGCCACCAGTGATTCCTCCGGGACAGGGCAGTACTTC,CATSDSSGTGQYF
15,TRBJ2-1,-,TRBV24-1,TGTGCCACCAGTGATTTAACTACCTCGAGCCATGAGCAGTTCTTC,CATSDLTTSSHEQFF
16,TRBJ2-1,TRBD2,TRBV7-2,TGTGCCAGCAGCTGGGATCTAGCGGGGGCCTACAATGAGCAGTTCTTC,CASSWDLAGAYNEQFF
14,TRBJ1-1,-,TRBV4-1,TGCGCCAGCAGCCCACAGGGAACGTGGACTGAAGCTTTCTTT,CASSPQGTWTEAFF
17,TRBJ2-2,TRBD2,TRBV3-1/TRBV3-2,TGTGCCAGCAGCTCAAAAAGACTAGCGCCGAACACCGGGGAGCTGTTTTTT,CASSSKRLAPNTGELFF
18,TRBJ1-6,-,TRBV10-3,TGTGCCATCAGTGAGTTCAGGAGGTCAGGGGTTCGTAATTCACCCCTCCACTTT,CAISEFRRSGVRNSPLHF
17,TRBJ1-2,-,TRBV2,TGTGCCAGCAGTGAAGCGGACAGACACCTGGGGGGGGATGGCTACACCTTC,CASSEADRHLGGDGYTF
13,TRBJ2-7,TRBD1,TRBV6-5,TGTGCCAGCAGTTACGGACAGGGTGCCGAGCAGTACTTC,CASSYGQGAEQYF